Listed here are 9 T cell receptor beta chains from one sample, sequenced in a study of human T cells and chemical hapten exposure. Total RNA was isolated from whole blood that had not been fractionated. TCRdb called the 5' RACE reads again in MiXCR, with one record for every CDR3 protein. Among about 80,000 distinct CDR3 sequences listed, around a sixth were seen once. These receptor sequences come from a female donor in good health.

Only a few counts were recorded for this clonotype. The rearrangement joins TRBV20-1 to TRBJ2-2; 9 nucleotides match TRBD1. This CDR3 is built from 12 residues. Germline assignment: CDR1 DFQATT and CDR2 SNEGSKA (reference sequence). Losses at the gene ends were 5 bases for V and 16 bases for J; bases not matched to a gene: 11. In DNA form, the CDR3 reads TGCAGTGCTCGGACAGGGGACTTGGACCCGTTTTTT. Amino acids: CSARTGDLDPFF.

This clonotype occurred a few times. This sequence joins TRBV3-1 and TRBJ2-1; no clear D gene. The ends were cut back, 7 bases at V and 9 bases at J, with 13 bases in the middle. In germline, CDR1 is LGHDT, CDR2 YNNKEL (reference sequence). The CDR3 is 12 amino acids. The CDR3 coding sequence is TGTGCCAGCACCTCAGGACGAGGTGAGCAGTTCTTC. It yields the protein CASTSGRGEQFF.

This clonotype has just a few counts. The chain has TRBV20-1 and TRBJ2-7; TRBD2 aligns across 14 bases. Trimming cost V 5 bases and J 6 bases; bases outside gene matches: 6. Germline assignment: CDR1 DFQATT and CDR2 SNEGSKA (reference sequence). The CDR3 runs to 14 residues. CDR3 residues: CSAQTSGRAGEQYF. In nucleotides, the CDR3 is TGCAGTGCTCAGACTAGCGGGAGGGCTGGCGAGCAGTACTTC.

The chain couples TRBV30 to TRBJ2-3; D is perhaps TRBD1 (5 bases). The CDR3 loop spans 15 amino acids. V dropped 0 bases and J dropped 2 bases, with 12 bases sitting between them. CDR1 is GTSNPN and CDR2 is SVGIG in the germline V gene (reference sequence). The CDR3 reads CAWSVLGVDTDTQYF. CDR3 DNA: TGTGCCTGGAGTGTATTAGGGGTGGACACAGATACGCAGTATTTT.

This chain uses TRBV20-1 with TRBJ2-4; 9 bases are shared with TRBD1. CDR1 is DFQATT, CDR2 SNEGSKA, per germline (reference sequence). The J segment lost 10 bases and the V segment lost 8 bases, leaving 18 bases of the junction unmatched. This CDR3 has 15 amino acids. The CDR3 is CSPRGRDRGVYIQYF. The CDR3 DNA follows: TGCAGTCCCCGGGGAAGAGACAGGGGGGTGTATATTCAGTACTTC.

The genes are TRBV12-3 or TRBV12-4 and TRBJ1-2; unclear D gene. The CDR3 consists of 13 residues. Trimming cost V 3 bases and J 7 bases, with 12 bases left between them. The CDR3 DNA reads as TGTGCCAGCAGTTTGGGCCGAGCTAGTGGCTACACCTTC. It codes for CASSLGRASGYTF.

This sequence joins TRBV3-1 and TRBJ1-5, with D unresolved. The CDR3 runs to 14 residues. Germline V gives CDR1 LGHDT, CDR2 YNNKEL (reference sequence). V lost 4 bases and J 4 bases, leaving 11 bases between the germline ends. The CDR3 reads CASSPGNKNQPQHF. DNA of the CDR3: TGTGCCAGCAGCCCTGGGAATAAAAATCAGCCCCAGCATTTT.

CDR3 in amino acids: CASSVRGHYDTQYF. In DNA, the CDR3 is TGTGCCAGCAGCGTCAGGGGGCACTACGATACGCAGTATTTT. The J gene is TRBJ2-3, the V gene TRBV14; 8 nucleotides match TRBD1. Trimming at V came to 5 bases and at J to 6 bases, leaving 7 bases not matched to a gene. The germline CDR1 and CDR2 sequences are SGHDN and FVKESK. The length of the CDR3 is 14 residues.

In DNA, the CDR3 is TGCAGTGCTACAGGGGGCTTCTATGGCTACACCTTC. Its protein product is CSATGGFYGYTF. This chain links TRBV20-1 with TRBJ1-2, with 8 bases that match TRBD1. Germline V gene sequence: CDR1 DFQATT, CDR2 SNEGSKA (reference sequence). The CDR3 is 12 amino acids. V was pared by 4 bases and J by 4 bases, with 2 bases of the junction left unmatched.